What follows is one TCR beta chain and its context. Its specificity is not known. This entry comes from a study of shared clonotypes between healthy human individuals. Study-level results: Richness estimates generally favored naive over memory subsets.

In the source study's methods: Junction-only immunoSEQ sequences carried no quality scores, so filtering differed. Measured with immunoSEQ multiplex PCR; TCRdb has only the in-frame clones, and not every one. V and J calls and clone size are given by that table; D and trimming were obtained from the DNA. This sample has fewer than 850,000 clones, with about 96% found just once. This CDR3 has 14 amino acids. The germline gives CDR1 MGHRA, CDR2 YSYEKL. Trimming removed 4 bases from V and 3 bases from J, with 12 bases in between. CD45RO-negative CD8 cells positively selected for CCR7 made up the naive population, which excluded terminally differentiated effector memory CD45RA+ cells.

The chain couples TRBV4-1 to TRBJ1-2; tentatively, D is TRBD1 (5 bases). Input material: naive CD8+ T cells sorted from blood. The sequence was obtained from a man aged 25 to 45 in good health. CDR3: CASSLGGEDYGYTF. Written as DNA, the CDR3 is TGCGCCAGCAGCCTCGGAGGGGAAGACTATGGCTACACCTTC.